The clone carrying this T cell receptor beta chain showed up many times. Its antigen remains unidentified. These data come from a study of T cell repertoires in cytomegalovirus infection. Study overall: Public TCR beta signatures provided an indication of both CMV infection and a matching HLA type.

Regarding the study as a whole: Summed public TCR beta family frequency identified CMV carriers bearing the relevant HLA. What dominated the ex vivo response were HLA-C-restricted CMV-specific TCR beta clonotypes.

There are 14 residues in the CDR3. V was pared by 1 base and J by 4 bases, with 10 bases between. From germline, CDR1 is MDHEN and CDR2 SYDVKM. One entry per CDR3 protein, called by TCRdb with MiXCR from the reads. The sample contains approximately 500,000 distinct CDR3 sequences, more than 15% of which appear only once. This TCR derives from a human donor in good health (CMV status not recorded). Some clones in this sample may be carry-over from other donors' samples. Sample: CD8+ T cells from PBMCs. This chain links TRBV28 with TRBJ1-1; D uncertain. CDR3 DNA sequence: TGTGCCAGCAGTTTATACACCGTTGGCACTGAAGCTTTCTTT. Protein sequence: CASSLYTVGTEAFF.